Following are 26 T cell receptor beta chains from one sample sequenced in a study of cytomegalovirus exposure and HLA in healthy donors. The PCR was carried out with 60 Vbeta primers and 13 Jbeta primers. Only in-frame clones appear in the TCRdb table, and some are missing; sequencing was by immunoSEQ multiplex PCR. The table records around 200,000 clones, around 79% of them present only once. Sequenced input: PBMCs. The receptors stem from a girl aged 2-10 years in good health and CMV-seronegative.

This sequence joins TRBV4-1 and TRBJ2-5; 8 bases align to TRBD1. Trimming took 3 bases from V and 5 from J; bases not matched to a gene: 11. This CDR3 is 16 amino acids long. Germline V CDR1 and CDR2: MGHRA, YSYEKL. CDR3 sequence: CASSQGDRGRQETQYF. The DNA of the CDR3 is TGCGCCAGCAGCCAGGGAGACAGGGGTCGCCAGGAGACCCAGTACTTC.

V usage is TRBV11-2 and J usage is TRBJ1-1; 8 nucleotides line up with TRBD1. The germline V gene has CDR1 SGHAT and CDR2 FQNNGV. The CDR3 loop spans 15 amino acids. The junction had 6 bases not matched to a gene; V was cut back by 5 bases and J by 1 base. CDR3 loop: CASSVTGTGNTEAFF. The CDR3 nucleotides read TGTGCCAGCAGCGTAACCGGGACAGGGAACACTGAAGCTTTCTTT.

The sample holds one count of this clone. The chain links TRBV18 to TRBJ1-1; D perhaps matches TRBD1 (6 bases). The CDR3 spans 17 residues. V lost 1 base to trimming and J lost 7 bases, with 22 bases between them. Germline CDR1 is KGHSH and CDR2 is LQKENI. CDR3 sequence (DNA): TGTGCCAGCTCACCACGTCGTGTACCGTTTGAGGGGGATGAAGCTTTCTTT. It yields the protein CASSPRRVPFEGDEAFF.

The CDR3 DNA reads as TGTGCCAGCACTTACAGGGGAAGGTCCTACAATGAGCAGTTCTTC. This codes for CASTYRGRSYNEQFF. The rearrangement uses TRBV7-9 and TRBJ2-1; 7 bases are shared with TRBD1. Germline V lookup: CDR1 SEHNR, CDR2 FQNEAQ (reference sequence). J was trimmed by 1 base and V by 7 bases; bases with no gene match: 7. CDR3 length: 15 amino acids.

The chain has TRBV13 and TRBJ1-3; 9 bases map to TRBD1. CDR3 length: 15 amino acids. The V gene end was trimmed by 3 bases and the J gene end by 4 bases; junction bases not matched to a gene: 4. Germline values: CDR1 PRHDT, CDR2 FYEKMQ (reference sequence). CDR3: CASSFGGTGGNTIYF. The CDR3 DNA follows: TGTGCCAGCAGCTTTGGAGGGACAGGGGGAAACACCATATATTTT.

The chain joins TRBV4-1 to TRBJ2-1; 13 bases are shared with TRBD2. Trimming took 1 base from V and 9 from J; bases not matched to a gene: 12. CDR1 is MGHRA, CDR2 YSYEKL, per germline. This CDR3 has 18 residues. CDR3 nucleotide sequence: TGCGCCAGCAGCCAAGTCCTTGCATCGGGACTAGCGGGAACTGAGCAGTTCTTC. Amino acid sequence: CASSQVLASGLAGTEQFF.

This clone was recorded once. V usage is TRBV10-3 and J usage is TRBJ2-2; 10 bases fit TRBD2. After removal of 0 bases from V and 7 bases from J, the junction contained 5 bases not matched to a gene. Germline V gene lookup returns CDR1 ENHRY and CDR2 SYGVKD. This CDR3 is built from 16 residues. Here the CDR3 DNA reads TGTGCCATCAGTGAGTCCACTAGCGGGGTTAGCGGGGAGCTGTTTTTT. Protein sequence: CAISESTSGVSGELFF.

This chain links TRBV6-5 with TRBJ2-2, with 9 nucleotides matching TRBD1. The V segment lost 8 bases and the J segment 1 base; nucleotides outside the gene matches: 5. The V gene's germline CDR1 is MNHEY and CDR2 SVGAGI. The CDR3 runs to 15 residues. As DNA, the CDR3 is TGTGCCAGCGTTGGGACAGGGTTGAACACCGGGGAGCTGTTTTTT. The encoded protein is CASVGTGLNTGELFF.

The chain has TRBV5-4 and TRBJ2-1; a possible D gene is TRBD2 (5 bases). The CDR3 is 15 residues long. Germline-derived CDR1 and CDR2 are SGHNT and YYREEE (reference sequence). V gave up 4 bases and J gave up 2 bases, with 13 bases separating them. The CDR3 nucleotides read TGTGCCAGCAGCCCTCCGGGGATAACCTACAATGAGCAGTTCTTC. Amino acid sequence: CASSPPGITYNEQFF.

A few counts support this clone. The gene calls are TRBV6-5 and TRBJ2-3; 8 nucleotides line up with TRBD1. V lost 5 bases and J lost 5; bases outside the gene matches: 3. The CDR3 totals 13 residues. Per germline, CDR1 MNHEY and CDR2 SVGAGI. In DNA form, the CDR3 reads TGTGCCAGCAGTCAGGGGGCGGGAGATACGCAGTATTTT. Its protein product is CASSQGAGDTQYF.

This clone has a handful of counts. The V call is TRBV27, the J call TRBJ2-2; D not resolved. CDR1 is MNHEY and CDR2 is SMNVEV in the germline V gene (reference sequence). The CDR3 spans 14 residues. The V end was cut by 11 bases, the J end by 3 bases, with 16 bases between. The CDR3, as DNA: TGTGCCTGCCCCCCCCGGTATTACACCGGGGAGCTGTTTTTT. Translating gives CACPPRYYTGELFF.

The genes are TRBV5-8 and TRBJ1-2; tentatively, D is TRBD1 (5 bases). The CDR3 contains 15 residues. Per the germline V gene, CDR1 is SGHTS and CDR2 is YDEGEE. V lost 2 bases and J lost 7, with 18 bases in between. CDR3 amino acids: CASSLQRGSAAGYTF. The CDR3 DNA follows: TGTGCCAGCAGCTTACAACGGGGGTCGGCGGCTGGCTACACCTTC.

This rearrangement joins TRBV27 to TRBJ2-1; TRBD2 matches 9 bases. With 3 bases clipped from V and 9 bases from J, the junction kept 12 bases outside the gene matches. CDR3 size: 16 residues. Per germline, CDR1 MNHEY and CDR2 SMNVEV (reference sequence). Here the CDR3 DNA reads TGTGCCAGCAGTTTTAGATTTACTAGCGGGCTGGTTGAGCAGTTCTTC. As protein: CASSFRFTSGLVEQFF.

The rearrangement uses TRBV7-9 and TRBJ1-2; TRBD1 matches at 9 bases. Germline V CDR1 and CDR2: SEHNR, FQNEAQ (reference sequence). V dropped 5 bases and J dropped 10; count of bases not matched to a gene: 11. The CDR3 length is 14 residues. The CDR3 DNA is TGTGCCAGCAGCCCAGCCGGGACAGGGCGGGACTACACCTTC. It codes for CASSPAGTGRDYTF.

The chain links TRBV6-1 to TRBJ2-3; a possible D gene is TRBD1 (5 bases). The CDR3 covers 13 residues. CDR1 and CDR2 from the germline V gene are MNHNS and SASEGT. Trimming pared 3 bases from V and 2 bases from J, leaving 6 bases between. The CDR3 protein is CASSEDNTDTQYF. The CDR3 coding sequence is TGTGCCAGCAGTGAGGACAACACAGATACGCAGTATTTT.

CDR3 region: CASSQDQLGLYTGELFF. In nucleotides, the CDR3 is TGTGCCAGCAGCCAAGATCAACTCGGGTTGTACACCGGGGAGCTGTTTTTT. The rearrangement joins TRBV14 to TRBJ2-2; D uncertain. Per the germline V gene, CDR1 is SGHDN and CDR2 is FVKESK. The CDR3 extends over 17 amino acids. The V end lost 0 bases, the J end lost 3 bases, and 14 bases lay between the germline ends.

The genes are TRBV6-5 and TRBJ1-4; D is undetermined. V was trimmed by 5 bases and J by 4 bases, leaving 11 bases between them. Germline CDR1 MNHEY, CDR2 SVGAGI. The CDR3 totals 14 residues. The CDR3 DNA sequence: TGTGCCAGCAGTATGACGGGATTTAATGAAAAACTGTTTTTT. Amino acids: CASSMTGFNEKLFF.

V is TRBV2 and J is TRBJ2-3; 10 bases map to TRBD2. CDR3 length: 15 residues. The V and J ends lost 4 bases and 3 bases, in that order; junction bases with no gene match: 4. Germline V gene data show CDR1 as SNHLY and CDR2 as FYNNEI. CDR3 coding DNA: TGTGCCAGCAGTGGGAGCGGGAGGGTAACAGATACGCAGTATTTT. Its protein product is CASSGSGRVTDTQYF.

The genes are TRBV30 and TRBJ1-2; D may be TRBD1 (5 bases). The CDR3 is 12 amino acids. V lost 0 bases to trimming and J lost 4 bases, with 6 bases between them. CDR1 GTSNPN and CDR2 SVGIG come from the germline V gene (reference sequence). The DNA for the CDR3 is TGTGCCTGGAGTGTCCAGGGCTATGGCTACACCTTC. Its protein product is CAWSVQGYGYTF.

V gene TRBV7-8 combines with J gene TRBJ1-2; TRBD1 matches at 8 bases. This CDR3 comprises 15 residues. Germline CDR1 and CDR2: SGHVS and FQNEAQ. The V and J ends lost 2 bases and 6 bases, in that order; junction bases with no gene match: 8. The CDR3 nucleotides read TGTGCCAGCAGCTTATGGGGACAGGAGCAACATGGCTACACCTTC. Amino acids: CASSLWGQEQHGYTF.

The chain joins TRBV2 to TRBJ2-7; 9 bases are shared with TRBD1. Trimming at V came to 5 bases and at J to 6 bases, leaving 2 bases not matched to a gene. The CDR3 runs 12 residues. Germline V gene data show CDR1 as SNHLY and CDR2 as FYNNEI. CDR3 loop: CASSLTGGEQYF. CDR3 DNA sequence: TGTGCCAGCAGTTTGACAGGGGGCGAGCAGTACTTC.

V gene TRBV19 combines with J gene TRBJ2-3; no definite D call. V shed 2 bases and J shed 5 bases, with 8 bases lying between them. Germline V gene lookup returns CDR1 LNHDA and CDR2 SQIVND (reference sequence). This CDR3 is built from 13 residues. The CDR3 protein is CASSIYSRDTQYF. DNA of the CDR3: TGTGCCAGTAGTATATACTCCCGAGATACGCAGTATTTT.

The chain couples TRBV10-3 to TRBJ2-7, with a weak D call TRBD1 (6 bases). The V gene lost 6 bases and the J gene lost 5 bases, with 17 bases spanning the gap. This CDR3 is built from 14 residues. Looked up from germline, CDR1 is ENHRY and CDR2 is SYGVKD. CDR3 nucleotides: TGTGCCATCAGCCCAGGGGTTCATAGGGACGAGCAGTACTTC. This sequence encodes CAISPGVHRDEQYF.

In DNA, the CDR3 is TGTGCCAGCAGCTTACCGGACAAGAACTATGGCTACACCTTC. It specifies CASSLPDKNYGYTF. The chain employs TRBV7-9 and TRBJ1-2, with D perhaps TRBD1 (5 bases). V shed 2 bases and J shed 2 bases, with 9 bases lying between them. The CDR3 is 14 amino acids. From germline, CDR1 is SEHNR and CDR2 FQNEAQ (reference sequence).

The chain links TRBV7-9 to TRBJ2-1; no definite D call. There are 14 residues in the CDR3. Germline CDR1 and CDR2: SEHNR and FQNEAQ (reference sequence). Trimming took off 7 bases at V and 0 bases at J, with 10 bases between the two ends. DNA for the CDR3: TGTGCCAGCAACCAGCGTAGCTCCTACAATGAGCAGTTCTTC. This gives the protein CASNQRSSYNEQFF.

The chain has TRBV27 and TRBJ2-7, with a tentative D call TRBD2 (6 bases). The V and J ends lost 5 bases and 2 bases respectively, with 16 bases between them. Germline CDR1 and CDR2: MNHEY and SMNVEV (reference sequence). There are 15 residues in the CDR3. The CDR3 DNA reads TGTGCCAGCAGTCTCGTCCCGGGACTCACCTACGAGCAGTACTTC. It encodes CASSLVPGLTYEQYF.